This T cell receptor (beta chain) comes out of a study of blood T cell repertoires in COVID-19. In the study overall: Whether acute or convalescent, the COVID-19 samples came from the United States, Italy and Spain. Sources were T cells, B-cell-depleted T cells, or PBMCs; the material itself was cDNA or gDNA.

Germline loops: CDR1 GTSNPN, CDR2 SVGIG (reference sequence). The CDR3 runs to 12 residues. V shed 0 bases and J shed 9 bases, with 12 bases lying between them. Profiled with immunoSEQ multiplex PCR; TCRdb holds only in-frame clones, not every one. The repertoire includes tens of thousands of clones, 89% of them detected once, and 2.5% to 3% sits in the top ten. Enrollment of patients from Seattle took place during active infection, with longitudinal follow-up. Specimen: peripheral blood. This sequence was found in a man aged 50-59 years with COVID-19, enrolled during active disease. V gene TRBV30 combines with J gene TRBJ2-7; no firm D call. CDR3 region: CAWSVPVGPQYF. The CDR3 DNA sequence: TGTGCCTGGAGTGTACCAGTTGGGCCGCAGTACTTC.